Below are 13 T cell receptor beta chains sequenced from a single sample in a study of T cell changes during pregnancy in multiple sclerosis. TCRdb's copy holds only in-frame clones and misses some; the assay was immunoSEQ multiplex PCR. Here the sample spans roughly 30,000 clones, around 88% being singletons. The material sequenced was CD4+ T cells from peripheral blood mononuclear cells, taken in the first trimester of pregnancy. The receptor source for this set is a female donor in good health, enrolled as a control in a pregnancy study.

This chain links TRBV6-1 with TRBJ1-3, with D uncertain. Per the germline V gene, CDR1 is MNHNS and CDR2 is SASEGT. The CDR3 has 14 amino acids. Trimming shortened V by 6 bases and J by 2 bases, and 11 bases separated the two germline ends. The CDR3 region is CASSELRTGNTIYF. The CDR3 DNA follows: TGTGCCAGCAGCGAGCTAAGAACTGGAAACACCATATATTTT.

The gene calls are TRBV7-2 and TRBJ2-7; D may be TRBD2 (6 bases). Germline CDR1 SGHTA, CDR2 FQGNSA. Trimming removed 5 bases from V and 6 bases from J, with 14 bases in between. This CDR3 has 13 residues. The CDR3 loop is CASSHSAGREQYF. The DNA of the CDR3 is TGTGCCAGCAGCCATAGCGCGGGGCGCGAGCAGTACTTC.

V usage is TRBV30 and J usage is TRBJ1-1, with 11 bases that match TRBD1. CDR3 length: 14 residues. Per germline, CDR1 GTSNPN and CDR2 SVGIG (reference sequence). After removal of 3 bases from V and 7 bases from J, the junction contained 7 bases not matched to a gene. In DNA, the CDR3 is TGTGCCTGGAGATGGGGACAGGGGGTTCATGAAGCTTTCTTT. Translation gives CAWRWGQGVHEAFF.

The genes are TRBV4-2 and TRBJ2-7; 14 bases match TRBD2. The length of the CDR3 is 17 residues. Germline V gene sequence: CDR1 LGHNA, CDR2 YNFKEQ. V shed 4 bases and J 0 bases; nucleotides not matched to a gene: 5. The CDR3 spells CASSPTSGGASSYEQYF. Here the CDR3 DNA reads TGTGCCAGCAGCCCGACTAGCGGGGGGGCCAGCTCCTACGAGCAGTACTTC.

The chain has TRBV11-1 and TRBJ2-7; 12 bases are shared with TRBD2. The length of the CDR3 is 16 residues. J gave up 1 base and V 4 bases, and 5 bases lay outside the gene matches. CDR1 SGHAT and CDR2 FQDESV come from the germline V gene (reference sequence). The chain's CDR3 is CASSSKTSGGSYEQYF. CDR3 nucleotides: TGTGCCAGCAGCTCAAAGACTAGCGGGGGATCCTACGAGCAGTACTTC.

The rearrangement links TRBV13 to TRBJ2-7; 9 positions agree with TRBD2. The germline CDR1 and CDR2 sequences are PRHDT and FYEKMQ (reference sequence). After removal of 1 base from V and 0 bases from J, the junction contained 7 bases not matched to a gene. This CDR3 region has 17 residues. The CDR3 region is CASSLEGSGGYSYEQYF. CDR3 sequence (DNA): TGTGCCAGCAGCTTAGAAGGTAGCGGGGGATACTCCTACGAGCAGTACTTC.

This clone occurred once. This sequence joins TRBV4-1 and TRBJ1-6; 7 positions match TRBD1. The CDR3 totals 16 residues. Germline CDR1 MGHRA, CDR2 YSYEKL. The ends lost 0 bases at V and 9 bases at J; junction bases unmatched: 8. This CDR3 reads CASSQDHGRDSSPLHF. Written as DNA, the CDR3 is TGCGCCAGCAGCCAAGATCACGGCAGGGACAGTTCACCCCTCCACTTT.

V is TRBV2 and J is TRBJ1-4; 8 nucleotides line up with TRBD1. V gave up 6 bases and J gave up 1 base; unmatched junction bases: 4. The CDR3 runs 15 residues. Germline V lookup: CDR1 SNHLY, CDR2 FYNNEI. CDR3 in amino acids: CASRADRGTNEKLFF. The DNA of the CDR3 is TGTGCCAGCAGAGCCGACAGGGGAACTAATGAAAAACTGTTTTTT.

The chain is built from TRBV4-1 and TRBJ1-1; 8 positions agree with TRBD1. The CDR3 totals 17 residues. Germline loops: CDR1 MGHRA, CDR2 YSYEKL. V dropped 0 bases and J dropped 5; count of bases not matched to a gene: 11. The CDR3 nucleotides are TGCGCCAGCAGCCAAGATGAAGTGGGCAGGGGGCTAACTGAAGCTTTCTTT. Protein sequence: CASSQDEVGRGLTEAFF.

CDR3 nucleotide sequence: TGTGCCAGCAGTAAGGGGGACAGGGGTCCTGACCAGACCCAGTACTTC. As protein: CASSKGDRGPDQTQYF. The J gene is TRBJ2-5, the V gene TRBV27; 10 positions agree with TRBD1. Germline CDR1 is MNHEY and CDR2 is SMNVEV (reference sequence). V shed 5 bases, J shed 6 bases, and the junction held 12 bases outside the gene matches. The CDR3 extends over 16 amino acids.

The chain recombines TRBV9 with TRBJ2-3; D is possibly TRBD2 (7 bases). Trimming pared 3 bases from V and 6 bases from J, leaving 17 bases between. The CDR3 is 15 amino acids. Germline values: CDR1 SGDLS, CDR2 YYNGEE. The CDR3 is CASSASTGGRDTQYF. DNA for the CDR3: TGTGCCAGCAGCGCCTCGACGGGGGGCCGGGATACGCAGTATTTT.

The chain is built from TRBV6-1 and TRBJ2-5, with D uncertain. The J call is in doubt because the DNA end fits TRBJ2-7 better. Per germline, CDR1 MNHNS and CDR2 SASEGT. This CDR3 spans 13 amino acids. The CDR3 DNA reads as TGTGCCAGCATGGGTCAGGCCTCATACGAGCAGTACTTC. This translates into CASMGQASYEQYF.

DNA of the CDR3: TGTGCCAGCAGCCAAGATCGCGCCGCAGAGACCCAGTACTTC. This encodes CASSQDRAAETQYF. The chain couples TRBV4-2 to TRBJ2-5, with D hard to call. The length of the CDR3 is 14 residues. The germline gives CDR1 LGHNA, CDR2 YNFKEQ. With 0 bases removed from V and 4 bases from J, the gap between germline ends came to 9 bases.